What follows describes a single T cell receptor (beta chain). This sample is drawn from a study of CD8+ T cells in alopecia areata. Extraction of RNA preceded its reverse transcription into cDNA, which served as the sequencing template. Sequencing used immunoSEQ multiplex PCR; TCRdb keeps in-frame clones, though not all of them. The sample holds about 110,000 clones, roughly 50% seen once. Described treatment: oral pan-JAK inhibitor, 5-10 mg twice daily. V lost 4 bases and J 15 bases, leaving 10 bases between the germline ends. This CDR3 is 10 amino acids long. The rearrangement links TRBV23-1 to TRBJ2-1, with unresolved D. TRBV23-1 is given ORF status, its function remaining uncertain. The sample in question was CD8+ T cells sorted from blood, obtained at week 24, from a patient treated with tofacitinib. The clonotype originates from a human donor with alopecia areata. This CDR3 reads CASSRPRWFF. The CDR3 DNA follows: TGCGCCAGCAGTCGGCCTAGATGGTTCTTC.